Below, one T cell receptor (beta chain) is given with its context. Seattle patients were enrolled while actively infected and followed longitudinally. In the original analysis: For nucleated cells, counts were estimated from reference gene primer amplification. Assay: immunoSEQ multiplex PCR; the TCRdb copy retains only in-frame clones and omits some. D and trimming were read from the DNA, whereas the V and J calls and clone size are those reported in that table. The data show about 62,000 clones, 80% to 90% seen once. These data are taken from a study of blood T cell repertoires in COVID-19. Study background: PBMCs, B-cell-depleted T cells, or T cells provided the cDNA or gDNA that made up the material.

With 4 bases removed from V and 0 bases from J, the gap between germline ends came to 16 bases. Germline lookup yields CDR1 MNHNY and CDR2 SVGAGI (reference sequence). CDR3 length: 16 amino acids. Input material: peripheral blood. This receptor was identified in a woman aged 55-69 years with COVID-19, enrolled during active disease. J is TRBJ2-7 and V is TRBV6-6, with D hard to call. Written as DNA, the CDR3 is TGTGCCAGCAGTTCTCCGGGTTTAGGCAGCTCCTACGAGCAGTACTTC. Protein product: CASSSPGLGSSYEQYF.